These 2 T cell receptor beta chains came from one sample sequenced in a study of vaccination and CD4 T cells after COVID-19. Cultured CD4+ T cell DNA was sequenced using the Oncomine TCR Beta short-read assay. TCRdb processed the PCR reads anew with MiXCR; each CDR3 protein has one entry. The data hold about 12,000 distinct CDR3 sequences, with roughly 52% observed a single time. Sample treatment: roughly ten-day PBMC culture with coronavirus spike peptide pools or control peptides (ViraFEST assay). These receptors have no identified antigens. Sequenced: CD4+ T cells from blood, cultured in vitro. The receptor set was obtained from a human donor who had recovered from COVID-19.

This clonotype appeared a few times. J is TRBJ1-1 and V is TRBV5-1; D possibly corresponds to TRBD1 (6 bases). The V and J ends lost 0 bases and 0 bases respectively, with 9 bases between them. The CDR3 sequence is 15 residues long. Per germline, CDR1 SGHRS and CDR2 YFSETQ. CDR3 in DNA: TGCGCCAGCAGCTTGGTGGCAGGGGTGAACACTGAAGCTTTCTTT. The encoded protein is CASSLVAGVNTEAFF.

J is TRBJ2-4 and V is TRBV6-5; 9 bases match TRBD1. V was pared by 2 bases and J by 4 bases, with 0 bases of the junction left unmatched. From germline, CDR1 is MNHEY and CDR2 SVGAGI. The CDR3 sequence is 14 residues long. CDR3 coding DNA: TGTGCCAGCAGTTACGGACAGGGGAAAAACATTCAGTACTTC. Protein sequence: CASSYGQGKNIQYF.